What follows are 13 T cell receptor beta chains derived from one specimen sequenced in a study of control samples from healthy donors and cancer patients. Profiled with immunoSEQ multiplex PCR; TCRdb holds only in-frame clones, not every one. The sample lists about 76,000 clones, 75% to 90% occurring once. Sequencing was done on a sample of PBMCs. The source is a woman in her forties or fifties with colorectal cancer.

The chain carries TRBV5-1 and TRBJ2-3; TRBD2 agrees at 10 bases. In germline, CDR1 is SGHRS, CDR2 YFSETQ. This CDR3 region has 15 residues. J gave up 2 bases and V 2 bases, and 2 bases lay outside the gene matches. CDR3: CASSLGLAATDTQYF. CDR3 in DNA: TGCGCCAGCAGCTTAGGACTAGCGGCCACAGATACGCAGTATTTT.

The J gene is TRBJ1-2, the V gene TRBV3-1 (or the pseudogene TRBV3-2), with TRBD1 identical over 9 bases. J lost 7 bases, V lost 0 bases, and 6 bases had no gene match. This CDR3 spans 15 amino acids. Germline V gene data show CDR1 as LGHDT and CDR2 as YNNKEL (reference sequence). CDR3 loop: CASSQDFTGGSGYTF. The CDR3 DNA is TGTGCCAGCAGCCAAGATTTCACAGGGGGCAGTGGCTACACCTTC.

The rearrangement uses TRBV2 and TRBJ2-7; D is perhaps TRBD1 (5 bases). Trimming cost V 6 bases and J 1 base, with 10 bases left between them. CDR3 length: 13 residues. CDR1 SNHLY and CDR2 FYNNEI come from the germline V gene. This chain's CDR3 is CASSQTASYEQYV. CDR3 coding DNA: TGTGCCAGCAGCCAGACAGCTTCCTACGAGCAGTACGTC.

The chain couples TRBV24-1 to TRBJ2-5; D may be TRBD1 or TRBD2 (6 bases each). Trimming cost V 5 bases and J 1 base, with 13 bases left between them. The CDR3 loop spans 15 amino acids. In germline, CDR1 is KGHDR, CDR2 SFDVKD. As DNA, the CDR3 is TGTGCCACCAGTGGGGGGGCAGGGGTCCAAGAGACCCAGTACTTC. Its protein product is CATSGGAGVQETQYF.

The chain joins TRBV28 to TRBJ1-5; 7 bases match TRBD1. Germline V CDR1 and CDR2: MDHEN, SYDVKM. The CDR3 totals 15 residues. V lost 4 bases to trimming and J lost 0 bases; unmatched junction nucleotides: 3. The CDR3 DNA reads as TGTGCCAGCAGTTGGGACAGCCATAGCAATCAGCCCCAGCATTTT. Its protein is CASSWDSHSNQPQHF.

This chain connects TRBV6-1 to TRBJ1-5, with D unclear. V lost 2 bases to trimming and J lost 0 bases, with 11 bases between them. Germline-derived CDR1 and CDR2 are MNHNS and SASEGT. The CDR3 totals 16 residues. The CDR3 region has the DNA TGTGCCAGCAGTGAAATAACATCCGATAGCAATCAGCCCCAGCATTTT. Its translation is CASSEITSDSNQPQHF.

The rearrangement uses TRBV2 and TRBJ1-2, with 8 positions matching TRBD1. CDR1 and CDR2 (germline): SNHLY, FYNNEI. The CDR3 consists of 13 residues. The V and J ends lost 6 bases and 1 base, in that order; junction bases with no gene match: 1. The CDR3 DNA reads as TGTGCCAGCAGCGGACAGGGTAACTATGGCTACACCTTC. Protein product: CASSGQGNYGYTF. Using reference TRBV2 and TRBJ1-2 for the parts outside the CDR3, the full variable domain is EPEVTQTPSHQVTQMGQEVILRCVPISNHLYFYWYRQILGQKVEFLVSFYNNEISEKSEIFDDQFSVERPDGSNFTLKIRSTKLEDSAMYFCASSGQGNYGYTFGSGTRLTVV.

V and J are TRBV5-1 and TRBJ2-2; 8 nucleotides agree with TRBD1. Germline assignment: CDR1 SGHRS and CDR2 YFSETQ. V was pared by 9 bases and J by 0 bases, with 10 bases of the junction left unmatched. The CDR3 consists of 16 residues. The CDR3 sequence: CATPTGVRANTGELFF. CDR3 sequence (DNA): TGCGCCACACCGACAGGGGTACGTGCGAACACCGGGGAGCTGTTTTTT.

The J gene is TRBJ2-2, the V gene TRBV6-1, with unresolved D. The CDR3 contains 14 residues. Between the trimmed V and J ends, which lost 8 bases and 0 bases, there was a span of 10 bases. Per germline, CDR1 MNHNS and CDR2 SASEGT. CDR3: CASYGPANTGELFF. Written as DNA, the CDR3 is TGTGCCAGCTACGGTCCCGCGAACACCGGGGAGCTGTTTTTT.

V and J are TRBV24-1 and TRBJ2-2, with D hard to call. In germline, CDR1 is KGHDR, CDR2 SFDVKD. The CDR3 length is 15 residues. V lost 4 bases and J 0 bases, leaving 8 bases between the germline ends. CDR3 sequence reads: CATSDYNSNTGELFF. The DNA of the CDR3 is TGTGCCACCAGTGACTACAACTCGAACACCGGGGAGCTGTTTTTT.

This clone was observed a few times. The chain couples TRBV19 to TRBJ1-5, with no clear D. The CDR3 totals 13 residues. CDR1 is LNHDA, CDR2 SQIVND, per germline (reference sequence). Trimming left V 5 bases short and J 5 bases short, with 10 bases between. The CDR3 coding sequence is TGTGCCAGTAGTCGTCAGTTCGATCAGCCCCAGCATTTT. Translated: CASSRQFDQPQHF. Full variable domain (remainder filled in from reference TRBV19 and TRBJ1-5): DGGITQSPKYLFRKEGQNVTLSCEQNLNHDAMYWYRQDPGQGLRLIYYSQIVNDFQKGDIAEGYSVSREKKESFPLTVTSAQKNPTAFYLCASSRQFDQPQHFGDGTRLSIL.

The sample holds one count of this clone. In DNA form, the CDR3 reads TGTGCCAGCAGTTCCCTAGCGGGGGGAAGCGGAGATACGCAGTATTTT. Its translation is CASSSLAGGSGDTQYF. The chain couples TRBV27 to TRBJ2-3; 11 bases are shared with TRBD2. Trimming took 4 bases from V and 5 from J; bases not matched to a gene: 8. This CDR3 spans 16 amino acids. Germline V gives CDR1 MNHEY, CDR2 SMNVEV (reference sequence).

The chain couples TRBV7-8 to TRBJ2-5, with 7 bases identical to TRBD1. There are 15 residues in the CDR3. J lost 5 bases, V lost 5 bases, and 11 bases had no gene match. Germline assignment: CDR1 SGHVS and CDR2 FQNEAQ. The CDR3, as DNA: TGTGCCAGCAGCCTCCGGGACAGTGATTTGGAGACCCAGTACTTC. This sequence encodes CASSLRDSDLETQYF.